The clone carrying this T cell receptor (beta chain) was seen many times. Its antigen is undetermined. V dropped 3 bases and J dropped 4; count of bases not matched to a gene: 4. This CDR3 spans 14 amino acids. Germline lookup yields CDR1 DFQATT and CDR2 SNEGSKA (reference sequence). This sample was included in a study of regulatory T cells in long-lasting Graves disease. Time point defined: newly diagnosed GD, antithyroid drugs for less than 3 months. Construction of the TCR library relied on RNA isolated from PBMCs. EDTA tubes were used for drawing around 9 milliliters of peripheral blood. Study-level points and caveats: The study found TRBV28, TRBJ1-2 and TRBJ2-5 favored in persistent disease. Between persistent patients, 2,500 to 3,500 public clonotypes were shared, exceeding the 900 to 1,000 shared between new patients.

Investigators prepared the TCR beta libraries by applying iRepertoire HTBI primers and Arm-PCR of CDR3 regions. Authors' processing steps: Throughout the samples, researchers identified fewer than 80 TRBV and roughly 13 TRBJ segments. TCRdb re-analysed the multiplex PCR reads in MiXCR, keeping a single row per CDR3 protein. Here the V and J calls rest on TCRdb's processing, not on the authors' analysis. The sample lists about 380,000 distinct CDR3 sequences, 15% to 18% occurring once. This sample comprised peripheral blood mononuclear cells (PBMCs), obtained at new diagnosis, from a patient treated with antithyroid drugs. J is TRBJ1-1 and V is TRBV20-1, with 11 bases identical to TRBD1. This receptor was taken from a female donor with Graves disease. CDR3 in amino acids: CSASVGTGGTEAFF. In nucleotides, the CDR3 is TGCAGTGCTAGTGTGGGGACAGGGGGCACTGAAGCTTTCTTT.